This record concerns one T cell receptor beta chain sequence. Germline CDR1 and CDR2: MDHEN and SYDVKM. Deletions cut 6 bases from V and 2 bases from J, with 11 bases between. CDR3 length: 13 residues. Primers for the PCR totalled 60 Vbeta and 13 Jbeta. Repertoires were generated with immunoSEQ multiplex PCR, while TCRdb's copy carries only in-frame clones and drops some. The repertoire includes about 150,000 clones, 65% to 85% of them detected once, and 2.8% sits in the top ten. This entry is derived from a study of cytomegalovirus exposure and HLA in healthy donors. V is TRBV28 and J is TRBJ2-7; maybe TRBD1 (5 bases). The TCR originated in a man aged 18 to 30 in good health and CMV-seronegative. The sequenced material came from PBMCs. As DNA, the CDR3 is TGTGCCAGCAGCCGAGACAGCCCCTACGAGCAGTACGTC. It encodes CASSRDSPYEQYV.